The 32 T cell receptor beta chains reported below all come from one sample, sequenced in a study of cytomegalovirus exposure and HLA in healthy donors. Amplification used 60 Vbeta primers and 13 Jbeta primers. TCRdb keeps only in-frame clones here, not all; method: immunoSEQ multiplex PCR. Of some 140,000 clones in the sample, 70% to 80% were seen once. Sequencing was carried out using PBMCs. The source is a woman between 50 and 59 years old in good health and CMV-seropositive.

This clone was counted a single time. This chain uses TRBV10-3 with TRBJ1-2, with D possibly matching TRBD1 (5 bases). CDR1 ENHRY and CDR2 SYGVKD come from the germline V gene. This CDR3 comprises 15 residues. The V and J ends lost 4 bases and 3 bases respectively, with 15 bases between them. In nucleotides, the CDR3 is TGTGCCATCAGTGGGAGGGACCGAGACGACTATGGCTACACCTTC. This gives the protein CAISGRDRDDYGYTF.

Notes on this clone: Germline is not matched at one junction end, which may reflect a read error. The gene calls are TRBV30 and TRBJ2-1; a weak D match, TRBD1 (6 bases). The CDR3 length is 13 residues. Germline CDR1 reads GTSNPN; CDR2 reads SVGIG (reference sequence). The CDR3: CAWSKEDWGRPVF. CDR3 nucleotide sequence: TGTGCCTGGAGTAAGGAGGACTGGGGGCGACCGGTCTTC.

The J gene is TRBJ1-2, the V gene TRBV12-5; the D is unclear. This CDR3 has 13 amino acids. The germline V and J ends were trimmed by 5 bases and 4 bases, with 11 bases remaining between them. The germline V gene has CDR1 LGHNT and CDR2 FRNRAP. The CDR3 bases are TGTGCTAGTGGTCTATTACCGTCCTATGGCTACACCTTC. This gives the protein CASGLLPSYGYTF.

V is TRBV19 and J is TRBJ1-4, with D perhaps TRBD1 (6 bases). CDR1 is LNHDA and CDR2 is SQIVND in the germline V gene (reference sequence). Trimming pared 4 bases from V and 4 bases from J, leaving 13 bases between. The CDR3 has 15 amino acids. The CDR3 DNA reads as TGTGCCAGTAGTACCTCGGCAGGGGTTAATGAAAAACTGTTTTTT. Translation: CASSTSAGVNEKLFF.

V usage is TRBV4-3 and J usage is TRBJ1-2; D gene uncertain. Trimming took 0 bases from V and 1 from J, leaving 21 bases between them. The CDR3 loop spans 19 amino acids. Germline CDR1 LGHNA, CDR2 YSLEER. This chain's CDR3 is CASSQDYGGVVELNYGYTF. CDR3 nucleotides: TGCGCCAGCAGCCAAGATTACGGCGGGGTAGTGGAGCTTAACTATGGCTACACCTTC.

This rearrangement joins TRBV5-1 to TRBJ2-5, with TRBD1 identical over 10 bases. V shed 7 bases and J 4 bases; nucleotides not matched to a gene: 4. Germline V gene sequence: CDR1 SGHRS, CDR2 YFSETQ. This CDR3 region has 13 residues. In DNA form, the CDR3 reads TGCGCCAGCCAACGGACAGGGGGAGAGACCCAGTACTTC. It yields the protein CASQRTGGETQYF.

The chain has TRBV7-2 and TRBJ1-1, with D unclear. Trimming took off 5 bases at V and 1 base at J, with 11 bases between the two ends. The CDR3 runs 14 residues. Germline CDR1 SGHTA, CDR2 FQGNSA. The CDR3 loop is CASSQRIPNTEAFF. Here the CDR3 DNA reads TGTGCCAGCAGCCAGCGGATACCGAACACTGAAGCTTTCTTT.

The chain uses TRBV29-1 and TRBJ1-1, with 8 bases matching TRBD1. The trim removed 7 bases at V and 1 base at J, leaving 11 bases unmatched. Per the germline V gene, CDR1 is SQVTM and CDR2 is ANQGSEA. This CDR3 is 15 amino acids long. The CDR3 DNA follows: TGCAGCGCCGACGACAGGGGAGACGGGAACACTGAAGCTTTCTTT. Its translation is CSADDRGDGNTEAFF.

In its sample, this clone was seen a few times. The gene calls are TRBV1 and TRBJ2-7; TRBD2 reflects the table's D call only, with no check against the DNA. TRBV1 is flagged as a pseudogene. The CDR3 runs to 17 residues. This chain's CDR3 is CTSSLEASGGTGGEQYF. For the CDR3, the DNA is TGCACCAGCAGCCTGGAAGCTAGCGGGGGCACCGGTGGAGAGCAGTACTTC.

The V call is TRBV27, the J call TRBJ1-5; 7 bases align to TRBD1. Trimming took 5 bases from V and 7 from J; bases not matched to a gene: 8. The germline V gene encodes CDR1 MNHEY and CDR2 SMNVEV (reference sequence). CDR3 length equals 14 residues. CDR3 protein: CASSPRQGRQPQHF. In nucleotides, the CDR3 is TGTGCCAGCAGTCCGCGACAGGGTCGGCAGCCCCAGCATTTT.

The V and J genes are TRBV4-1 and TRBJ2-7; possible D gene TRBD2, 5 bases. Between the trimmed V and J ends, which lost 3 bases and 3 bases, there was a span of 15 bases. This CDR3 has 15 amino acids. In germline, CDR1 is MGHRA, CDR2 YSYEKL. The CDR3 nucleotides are TGCGCCAGCAGCCAGACGGGGTTAGTAGGCTACGAGCAGTACTTC. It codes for CASSQTGLVGYEQYF.

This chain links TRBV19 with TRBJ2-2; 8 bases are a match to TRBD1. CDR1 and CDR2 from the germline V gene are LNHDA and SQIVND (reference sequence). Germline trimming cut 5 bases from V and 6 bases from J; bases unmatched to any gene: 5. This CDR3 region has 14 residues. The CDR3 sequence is CASSGGQGPGELFF. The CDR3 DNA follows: TGTGCCAGTAGTGGCGGACAGGGTCCCGGGGAGCTGTTTTTT.

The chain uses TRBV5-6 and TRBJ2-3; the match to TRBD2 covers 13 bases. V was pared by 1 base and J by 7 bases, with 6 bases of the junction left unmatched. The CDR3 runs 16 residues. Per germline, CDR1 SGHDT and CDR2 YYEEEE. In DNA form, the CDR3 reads TGTGCCAGCAGCTTGCCGGGACTAGCGGGGCGCCATACGCAGTATTTT. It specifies CASSLPGLAGRHTQYF.

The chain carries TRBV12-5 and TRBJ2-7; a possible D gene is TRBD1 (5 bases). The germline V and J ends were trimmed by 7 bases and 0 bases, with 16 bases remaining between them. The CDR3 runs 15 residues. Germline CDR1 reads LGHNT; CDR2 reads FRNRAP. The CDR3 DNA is TGTGCTAGTGCCCTAGGGCAGGGTACCTCCTACGAGCAGTACTTC. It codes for CASALGQGTSYEQYF.

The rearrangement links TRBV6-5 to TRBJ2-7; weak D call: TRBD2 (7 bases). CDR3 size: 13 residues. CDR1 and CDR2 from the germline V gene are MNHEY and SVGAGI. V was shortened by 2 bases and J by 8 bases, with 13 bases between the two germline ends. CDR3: CASSYTRGGKQYF. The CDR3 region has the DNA TGTGCCAGCAGTTACACTAGGGGGGGCAAGCAGTACTTC.

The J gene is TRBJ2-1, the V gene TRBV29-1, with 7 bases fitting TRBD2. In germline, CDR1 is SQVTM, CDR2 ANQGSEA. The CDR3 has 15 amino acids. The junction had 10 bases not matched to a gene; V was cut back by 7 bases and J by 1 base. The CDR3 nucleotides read TGCAGCGAAGGATATGGTAGCGGGTCCTACAATGAGCAGTTCTTC. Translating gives CSEGYGSGSYNEQFF.

The DNA for the CDR3 is TGTGCCAGCAGCCCCCGGACACCAACCGGGGAGCTGTTTTTT. It encodes CASSPRTPTGELFF. The J gene is TRBJ2-2, the V gene TRBV28, with a possible D match to TRBD1 (5 bases). With 6 bases removed from V and 5 bases from J, the gap between germline ends came to 13 bases. In germline, CDR1 is MDHEN, CDR2 SYDVKM. The CDR3 loop spans 14 amino acids.

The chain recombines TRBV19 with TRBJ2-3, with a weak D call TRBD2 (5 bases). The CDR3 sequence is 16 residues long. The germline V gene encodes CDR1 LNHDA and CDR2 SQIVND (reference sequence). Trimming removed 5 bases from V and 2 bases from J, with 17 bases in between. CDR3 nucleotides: TGTGCCAGTAGTGGCCCTAGCAACCCCATCACAGATACGCAGTATTTT. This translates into CASSGPSNPITDTQYF.

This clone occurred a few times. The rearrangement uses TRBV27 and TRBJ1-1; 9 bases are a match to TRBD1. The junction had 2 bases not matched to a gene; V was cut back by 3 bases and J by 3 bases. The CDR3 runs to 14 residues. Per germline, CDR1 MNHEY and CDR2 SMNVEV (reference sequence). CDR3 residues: CASSLTGGDTEAFF. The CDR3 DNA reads TGTGCCAGCAGTTTGACAGGGGGAGACACTGAAGCTTTCTTT.

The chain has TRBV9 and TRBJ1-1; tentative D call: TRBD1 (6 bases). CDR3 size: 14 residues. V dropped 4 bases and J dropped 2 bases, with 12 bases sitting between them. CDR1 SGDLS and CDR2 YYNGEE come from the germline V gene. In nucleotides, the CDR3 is TGTGCCAGCAGCCAACCGGACAGAAACACTGAAGCTTTCTTT. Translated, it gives CASSQPDRNTEAFF.

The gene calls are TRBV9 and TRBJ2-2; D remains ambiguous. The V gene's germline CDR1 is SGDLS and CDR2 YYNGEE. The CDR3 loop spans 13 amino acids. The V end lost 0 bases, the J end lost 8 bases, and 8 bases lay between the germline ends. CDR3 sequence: CASSVARLGELFF. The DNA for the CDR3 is TGTGCCAGCAGCGTAGCCAGGCTGGGGGAGCTGTTTTTT. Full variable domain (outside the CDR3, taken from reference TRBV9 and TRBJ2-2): DSGVTQTPKHLITATGQRVTLRCSPRSGDLSVYWYQQSLDQGLQFLIQYYNGEERAKGNILERFSAQQFPDLHSELNLSSLELGDSALYFCASSVARLGELFFGEGSRLTVL.

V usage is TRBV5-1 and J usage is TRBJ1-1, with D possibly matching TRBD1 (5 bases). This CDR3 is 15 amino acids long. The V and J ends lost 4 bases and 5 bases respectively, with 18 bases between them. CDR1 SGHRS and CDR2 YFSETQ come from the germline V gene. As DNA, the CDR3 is TGCGCCAGCAGCCCCCTTCCGTGGGGGGAGACTGAAGCTTTCTTT. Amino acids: CASSPLPWGETEAFF.

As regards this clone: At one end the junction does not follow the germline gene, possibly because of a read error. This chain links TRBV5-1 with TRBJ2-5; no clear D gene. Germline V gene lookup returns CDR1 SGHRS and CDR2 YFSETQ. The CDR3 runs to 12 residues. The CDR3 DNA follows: TGCGCCAGCAGCTTGGACCGAGAGATCCAGTACTTC. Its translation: CASSLDREIQYF. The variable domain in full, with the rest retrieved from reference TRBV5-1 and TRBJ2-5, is KAGVTQTPRYLIKTRGQQVTLSCSPISGHRSVSWYQQTPGQGLQFLFEYFSETQRNKGNFPGRFSGRQFSNSRSEMNVSTLELGDSALYLCASSLDREIQYFGPGTRLLVL.

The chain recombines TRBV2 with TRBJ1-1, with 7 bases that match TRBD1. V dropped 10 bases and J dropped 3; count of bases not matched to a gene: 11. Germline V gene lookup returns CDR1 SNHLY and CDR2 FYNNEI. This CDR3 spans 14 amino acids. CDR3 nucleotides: TGTGCCAATTTACAGGGGTTAGGGGACACTGAAGCTTTCTTT. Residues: CANLQGLGDTEAFF.

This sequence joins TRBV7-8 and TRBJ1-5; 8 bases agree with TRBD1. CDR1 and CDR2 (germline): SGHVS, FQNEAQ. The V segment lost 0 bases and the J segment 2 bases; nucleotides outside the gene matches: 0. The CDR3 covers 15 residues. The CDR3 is CASSLADRGNQPQHF. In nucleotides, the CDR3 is TGTGCCAGCAGCTTAGCGGACAGGGGCAATCAGCCCCAGCATTTT. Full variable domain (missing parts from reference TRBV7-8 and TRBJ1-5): GAGVSQSPRYKVAKRGQDVALRCDPISGHVSLFWYQQALGQGPEFLTYFQNEAQLDKSGLPSDRFFAERPEGSVSTLKIQRTQQEDSAVYLCASSLADRGNQPQHFGDGTRLSIL.

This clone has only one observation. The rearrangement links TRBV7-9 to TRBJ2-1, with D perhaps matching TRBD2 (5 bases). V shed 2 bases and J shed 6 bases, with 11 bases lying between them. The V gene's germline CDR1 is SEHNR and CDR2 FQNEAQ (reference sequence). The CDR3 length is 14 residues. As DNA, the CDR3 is TGTGCCAGCAGCTTAAGGACTCATGCCAATGAGCAGTTCTTC. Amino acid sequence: CASSLRTHANEQFF.

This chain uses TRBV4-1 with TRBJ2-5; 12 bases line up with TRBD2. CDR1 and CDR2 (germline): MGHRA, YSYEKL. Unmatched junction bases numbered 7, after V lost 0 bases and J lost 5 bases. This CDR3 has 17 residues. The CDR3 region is CASSQDGTSGGRETQYF. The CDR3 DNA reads TGCGCCAGCAGCCAAGATGGAACTAGCGGGGGGAGGGAGACCCAGTACTTC.

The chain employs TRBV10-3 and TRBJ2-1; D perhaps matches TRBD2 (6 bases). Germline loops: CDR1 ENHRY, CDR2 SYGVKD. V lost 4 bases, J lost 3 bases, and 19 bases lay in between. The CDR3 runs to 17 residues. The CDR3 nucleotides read TGTGCCATCAGTGCCCCGGGGGAAGCGGCTGTCTACAATGAGCAGTTCTTC. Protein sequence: CAISAPGEAAVYNEQFF.

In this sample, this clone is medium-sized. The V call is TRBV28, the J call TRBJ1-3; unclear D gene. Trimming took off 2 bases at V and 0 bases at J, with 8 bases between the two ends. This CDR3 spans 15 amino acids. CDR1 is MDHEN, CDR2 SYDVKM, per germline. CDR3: CASSLGLNSGNTIYF. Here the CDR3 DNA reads TGTGCCAGCAGTTTAGGACTGAACTCTGGAAACACCATATATTTT.

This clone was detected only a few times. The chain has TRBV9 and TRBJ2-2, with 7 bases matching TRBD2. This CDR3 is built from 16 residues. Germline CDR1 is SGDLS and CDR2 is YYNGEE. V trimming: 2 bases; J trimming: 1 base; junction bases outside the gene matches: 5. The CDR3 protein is CASSVGLVGNTGELFF. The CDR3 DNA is TGTGCCAGCAGCGTTGGACTAGTAGGGAACACCGGGGAGCTGTTTTTT.

CDR3 sequence reads: CASSERETSVVQETQYF. CDR3 sequence (DNA): TGTGCCAGCAGTGAAAGAGAGACTAGCGTCGTCCAAGAGACCCAGTACTTC. The chain joins TRBV2 to TRBJ2-5; 8 bases map to TRBD2. Germline V gene data show CDR1 as SNHLY and CDR2 as FYNNEI. V dropped 2 bases and J dropped 1; count of bases not matched to a gene: 9. The CDR3 has 17 amino acids. Using reference TRBV2 and TRBJ2-5 for the parts outside the CDR3, the full variable domain is EPEVTQTPSHQVTQMGQEVILRCVPISNHLYFYWYRQILGQKVEFLVSFYNNEISEKSEIFDDQFSVERPDGSNFTLKIRSTKLEDSAMYFCASSERETSVVQETQYFGPGTRLLVL.

The CDR3 spells CASSPGTSGTDTQYF. The CDR3 nucleotides read TGTGCCAGCAGCCCCGGGACTAGCGGCACAGATACGCAGTATTTT. This sequence joins TRBV4-2 and TRBJ2-3, with 10 bases matching TRBD2. Germline V gives CDR1 LGHNA, CDR2 YNFKEQ. This CDR3 spans 15 amino acids. V shed 4 bases and J 1 base; nucleotides not matched to a gene: 2.